This is a list of T cell receptor beta chains from one sample in a study of T cell changes during pregnancy in multiple sclerosis. Data came from immunoSEQ multiplex PCR; TCRdb stores just in-frame clones and leaves some out. The sample has over 85,000 clones, 90% to 95% seen once. Material: peripheral blood, obtained after pregnancy. The receptors were sampled from a female donor in good health, enrolled as a control in a pregnancy study. Each CDR3 is given with its conserved first and last residue. D genes are given only for firm matches. Clone size is stated in some rows and not others, as once, few, many or a class when expanded.

J gene: TRBJ1-5; V gene: TRBV4-2; D gene: NA; clone size: once; CDR3 DNA: TGTGCCAGCAGCCAACTAGACGGATCCAATCAGCCCCAGCATTTT; CDR3 protein: CASSQLDGSNQPQHF
J gene: TRBJ1-1; V gene: TRBV5-1; D gene: NA; clone size: NA; CDR3 DNA: TGCGCCAGCAGCTTGGGAGGAAAGGCGAACACTGAAGCTTTCTTT; CDR3 protein: CASSLGGKANTEAFF
J gene: TRBJ2-6; V gene: TRBV19; D gene: NA; clone size: NA; CDR3 DNA: TGTGCCAGTAGTATCCGGCAGGGCAGGGCCAACGTCCTGACTTTC; CDR3 protein: CASSIRQGRANVLTF
J gene: TRBJ2-3; V gene: TRBV5-6; D gene: NA; clone size: NA; CDR3 DNA: TGTGCCAGCAGCTTCAGGGGAGTAGATACGCAGTATTTT; CDR3 protein: CASSFRGVDTQYF
J gene: TRBJ1-1; V gene: TRBV7-2; D gene: TRBD1; clone size: NA; CDR3 DNA: TGTGCCAGCAGCTTACCGGACAGGGTGAACACTGAAGCTTTCTTT; CDR3 protein: CASSLPDRVNTEAFF
J gene: TRBJ2-3; V gene: TRBV11-3; D gene: NA; clone size: NA; CDR3 DNA: TGTGCCAGCAGCTTAGATGGCGGGAGCACAGATACGCAGTATTTT; CDR3 protein: CASSLDGGSTDTQYF
J gene: TRBJ1-1; V gene: TRBV7-3; D gene: NA; clone size: NA; CDR3 DNA: TGTGCCAGCAGCTTAGAGGGAAGCACTGAAGCTTTCTTT; CDR3 protein: CASSLEGSTEAFF
J gene: TRBJ1-1; V gene: TRBV2; D gene: NA; clone size: once; CDR3 DNA: TGTGCCAGCAGGGTGGAGACAGGCCGGAACACTGAAGCTTTCTTT; CDR3 protein: CASRVETGRNTEAFF
J gene: TRBJ2-7; V gene: TRBV7-3; D gene: TRBD1; clone size: NA; CDR3 DNA: TGTGCCAGCAGCTCTGACAGGGGGCCGCTATACGAGCAGTACTTC; CDR3 protein: CASSSDRGPLYEQYF
J gene: TRBJ2-5; V gene: TRBV2; D gene: TRBD1; clone size: NA; CDR3 DNA: TGTGCCAGCAGGGGGACAGGGTCAGAGACCCAGTACTTC; CDR3 protein: CASRGTGSETQYF
J gene: TRBJ2-3; V gene: TRBV5-4; D gene: TRBD1; clone size: NA; CDR3 DNA: TGTGCAGCAGCCCTTCAGGGGGCCACAGATACGCAGTATTTT; CDR3 protein: CAAALQGATDTQYF
J gene: TRBJ1-5; V gene: TRBV6-5; D gene: NA; clone size: NA; CDR3 DNA: TGTGCCAGCAGTTACGGCCAGGGTACCGGCCAGCCCCAGCATTTT; CDR3 protein: CASSYGQGTGQPQHF
J gene: TRBJ1-2; V gene: TRBV29-1; D gene: TRBD1; clone size: NA; CDR3 DNA: TGCAGCGTCGTGACCACAGGGGGCTTGGGCTACACCTTC; CDR3 protein: CSVVTTGGLGYTF
J gene: TRBJ1-3; V gene: TRBV7-9; D gene: NA; clone size: NA; CDR3 DNA: TGTGCCAGCAGCTTAGAGACTGGGAGCTCTGGAAACACCATATATTTT; CDR3 protein: CASSLETGSSGNTIYF
J gene: TRBJ1-1; V gene: TRBV9; D gene: NA; clone size: NA; CDR3 DNA: TGTGCCAGCAGCTTCACGGGGGAAACTGAAGCTTTCTTT; CDR3 protein: CASSFTGETEAFF
J gene: TRBJ2-3; V gene: TRBV10-3; D gene: TRBD2; clone size: NA; CDR3 DNA: TGTGCCATCAGATTAGCGGGGGGCGGGGATACGCAGTATTTT; CDR3 protein: CAIRLAGGGDTQYF
J gene: TRBJ1-1; V gene: TRBV5-6; D gene: TRBD1; clone size: NA; CDR3 DNA: TGTGCCAGCAGCTCGCGGGGGGGAAGGACAGGGAAAGCTTTCTTT; CDR3 protein: CASSSRGGRTGKAFF
J gene: TRBJ2-3; V gene: TRBV6-1; D gene: NA; clone size: NA; CDR3 DNA: TGTGCCAGCAGTGAAATCGTGAGAGATACGCAGTATTTT; CDR3 protein: CASSEIVRDTQYF
J gene: TRBJ2-2; V gene: TRBV27; D gene: TRBD1; clone size: NA; CDR3 DNA: TGTGCCAGCAGTTTAAGACAGGGAAGGTCCGGGGAGCTGTTTTTT; CDR3 protein: CASSLRQGRSGELFF
J gene: TRBJ2-6; V gene: TRBV5-1; D gene: NA; clone size: NA; CDR3 DNA: TGCGCCACCACGGCCGGGTCAGAGGCGATCTCTGGGGCCAACGTCCTGACTTTC; CDR3 protein: CATTAGSEAISGANVLTF
J gene: TRBJ1-6; V gene: TRBV11-2; D gene: TRBD1; clone size: NA; CDR3 DNA: TGTGCCAGCAGCCGCGGGACAGGGCGAAATTCACCCCTCCACTTT; CDR3 protein: CASSRGTGRNSPLHF
J gene: TRBJ1-2; V gene: TRBV12-5; D gene: NA; clone size: NA; CDR3 DNA: TGTGCTAGTGCCAAGAGAATGACTAACTATGGCTACACCTTC; CDR3 protein: CASAKRMTNYGYTF
J gene: TRBJ1-6; V gene: TRBV28; D gene: TRBD1; clone size: NA; CDR3 DNA: TGTGCCAGCAGCTTAGAAGACAGGGGACGGGGTTCACCCCTCCACTTT; CDR3 protein: CASSLEDRGRGSPLHF
J gene: TRBJ1-2; V gene: TRBV29-1; D gene: NA; clone size: NA; CDR3 DNA: TGCAGCGTTGAAGGGGGAGCTAACTATGGCTACACCTTC; CDR3 protein: CSVEGGANYGYTF
J gene: TRBJ1-5; V gene: TRBV2; D gene: NA; clone size: NA; CDR3 DNA: TGTGCCAGCAGTCTCGGAGACAGGCCAAATCAGCCCCAGCATTTT; CDR3 protein: CASSLGDRPNQPQHF
J gene: TRBJ1-1; V gene: TRBV5-1; D gene: NA; clone size: few; CDR3 DNA: TGCGCCAGCAGCGGGGAGGCGTCCGACACTGAAGCTTTCTTT; CDR3 protein: CASSGEASDTEAFF
J gene: TRBJ2-7; V gene: TRBV28; D gene: TRBD1; clone size: NA; CDR3 DNA: TGTGCCAGCAGCCCCCGACAGGGGGCCGGTAACTACGAGCAGTACTTC; CDR3 protein: CASSPRQGAGNYEQYF
J gene: TRBJ1-2; V gene: TRBV7-2; D gene: TRBD1; clone size: NA; CDR3 DNA: TGTGCCAGCAGCTTAGTTTTCATCGGACAGGGGGCCTTCACCTTC; CDR3 protein: CASSLVFIGQGAFTF
J gene: TRBJ2-1; V gene: TRBV6-5; D gene: NA; clone size: NA; CDR3 DNA: TGTGCCAGCAGTTACTCACCTACTAATTATGAGCAGTTCTTC; CDR3 protein: CASSYSPTNYEQFF
J gene: TRBJ2-7; V gene: TRBV10-1; D gene: NA; clone size: few; CDR3 DNA: TGCGCCAGCACTAGGGGAATAGGGCTGCAGTACTTC; CDR3 protein: CASTRGIGLQYF
J gene: TRBJ2-1; V gene: TRBV7-8; D gene: NA; clone size: NA; CDR3 DNA: TGTGCCAGCAGCTTAGTTGGACAGTACAATGAGCAGTTCTTC; CDR3 protein: CASSLVGQYNEQFF
J gene: TRBJ1-1; V gene: TRBV11-1; D gene: TRBD1; clone size: NA; CDR3 DNA: TGTGCCAGCAGCCGACAGGGGCGTTCCATGAACACTGAAGCTTTCTTT; CDR3 protein: CASSRQGRSMNTEAFF
J gene: TRBJ1-5; V gene: TRBV28; D gene: NA; clone size: NA; CDR3 DNA: TGTGCCAGCAGTCGAGGTCAGCCCCAGCATTTT; CDR3 protein: CASSRGQPQHF
J gene: TRBJ1-6; V gene: TRBV13; D gene: TRBD1; clone size: once; CDR3 DNA: TGTGCCAGCAGCCCAGGGGGGACAAAGAATTCACCCCTCCACTTT; CDR3 protein: CASSPGGTKNSPLHF
J gene: TRBJ2-5; V gene: TRBV7-7; D gene: NA; clone size: once; CDR3 DNA: TGTGCTAGCAGCGTAAAACTAGGCGGGATGGGGACCCAGTACTTC; CDR3 protein: CASSVKLGGMGTQYF
J gene: TRBJ1-1; V gene: TRBV7-8; D gene: NA; clone size: NA; CDR3 DNA: TGTGCCAGCAGCTTCCCCGGGACAGAAGCTTTCTTT; CDR3 protein: CASSFPGTEAFF
J gene: TRBJ1-1; V gene: TRBV6-5; D gene: NA; clone size: NA; CDR3 DNA: TGTGCCAGCAGGGGGGGCACTGAAGCTTTCTTT; CDR3 protein: CASRGGTEAFF
J gene: TRBJ2-3; V gene: TRBV28; D gene: TRBD2; clone size: NA; CDR3 DNA: TGTGCCAGCAGTCCCGGACTAGCGGGGGGCGTGCGGGATACGCAGTATTTT; CDR3 protein: CASSPGLAGGVRDTQYF
J gene: TRBJ1-2; V gene: TRBV28; D gene: NA; clone size: few; CDR3 DNA: TGTGCCAGCAGCCCAGATCCCTATGGCTACACCTTC; CDR3 protein: CASSPDPYGYTF
J gene: TRBJ1-2; V gene: TRBV12-5; D gene: NA; clone size: NA; CDR3 DNA: TGTGCTAGTGGTTTGGTACCCGGCCAGCTTAGCAGAGGGGGCTATGGCTACACCTTC; CDR3 protein: CASGLVPGQLSRGGYGYTF
J gene: TRBJ1-4; V gene: TRBV14; D gene: NA; clone size: NA; CDR3 DNA: TGTGCCAGCAGCCAAGATTGGGGCCCTGAAAAACTGTTTTTT; CDR3 protein: CASSQDWGPEKLFF
J gene: TRBJ1-4; V gene: TRBV7-2; D gene: TRBD1; clone size: once; CDR3 DNA: TGTGCCAGCAGCCATGACAGGGGTGTAGGTGAAAAACTGTTTTTT; CDR3 protein: CASSHDRGVGEKLFF
J gene: TRBJ1-1; V gene: TRBV6-6; D gene: NA; clone size: NA; CDR3 DNA: TGTGCCAGCAGTTACGGGAGCTTGAACACTGAAGCTTTCTTT; CDR3 protein: CASSYGSLNTEAFF
J gene: TRBJ2-3; V gene: TRBV7-2; D gene: NA; clone size: NA; CDR3 DNA: TGTGCCAGCAGCCCTACTCGCGGAGATACGCAGTATTTT; CDR3 protein: CASSPTRGDTQYF
J gene: TRBJ2-7; V gene: TRBV2; D gene: TRBD2; clone size: NA; CDR3 DNA: TGTGCCAGCTCGAAGGGGTCGGGGGGTTACTACGAGCAGTACTTC; CDR3 protein: CASSKGSGGYYEQYF
J gene: TRBJ2-7; V gene: TRBV30; D gene: NA; clone size: NA; CDR3 DNA: TGTGCCTGGAGTGTAGGGTCAGGGATCAACGAGCAGTACTTC; CDR3 protein: CAWSVGSGINEQYF